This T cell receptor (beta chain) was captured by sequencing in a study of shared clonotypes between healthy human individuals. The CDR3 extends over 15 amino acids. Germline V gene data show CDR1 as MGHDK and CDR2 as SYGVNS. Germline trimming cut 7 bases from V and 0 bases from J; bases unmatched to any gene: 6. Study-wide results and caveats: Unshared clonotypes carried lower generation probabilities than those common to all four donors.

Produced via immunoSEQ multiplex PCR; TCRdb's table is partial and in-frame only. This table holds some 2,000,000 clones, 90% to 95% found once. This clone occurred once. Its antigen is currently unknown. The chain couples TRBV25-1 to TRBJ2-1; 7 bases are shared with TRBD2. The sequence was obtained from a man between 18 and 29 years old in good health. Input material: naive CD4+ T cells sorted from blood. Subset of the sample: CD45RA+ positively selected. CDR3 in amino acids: CASIRAGSSYNEQFF. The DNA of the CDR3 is TGTGCCAGCATCAGAGCGGGGAGCTCCTACAATGAGCAGTTCTTC.